This T cell receptor (beta chain) was profiled in a study of metastatic and nonmetastatic thyroid tumors. Sample share makes this clone medium-sized. The CDR3 extends over 12 amino acids. Trimming at V came to 2 bases and at J to 10 bases, leaving 2 bases not matched to a gene. Germline CDR1 reads LGHDT; CDR2 reads YNNKEL (reference sequence). No patient received treatment before thyroid surgery. TCRdb ran MiXCR on the PCR reads. This table has about 24,000 clones, roughly 21% appearing once. This chain connects TRBV3-1 to TRBJ2-1, with 7 bases aligning to TRBD2. The TCR originated in a male donor with papillary thyroid cancer or a benign thyroid nodule (not recorded which). Some clones in this sample may be carry-over from other donors' samples. Sample: blood. CDR3 in DNA: TGTGCCAGCAGCCAACGAGCGGGAGAGCAGTTCTTC. It translates to CASSQRAGEQFF.